This is a list of T cell receptor beta chains from one sample in a study of blood T cell repertoires in COVID-19. Produced via immunoSEQ multiplex PCR; TCRdb's table is partial and in-frame only. The sample holds approximately 500,000 clones, approximately 85% seen once. Sequencing was done on a sample of peripheral blood. The receptors come from a human donor in a cohort sampled during active COVID-19. The CDR3 runs from the conserved cysteine through the conserved F or W. The order of the fields is CDR3 protein, CDR3 DNA, V gene, clone size, J gene, D gene. The D gene is left open where the match is weak. Rows give clone size only sometimes, using once, few, many, or a class for an expanded clone.

CASSPGRGSGYTF,TGTGCCAGCAGCCCGGGACGGGGGTCTGGCTACACCTTC,TRBV6-5,.,TRBJ1-2,.
CASSPPGGGSNQPQHF,TGTGCCAGCAGTCCCCCAGGGGGAGGAAGCAATCAGCCCCAGCATTTT,TRBV28,.,TRBJ1-5,TRBD1
CSASRIGGDGYTF,TGCAGTGCTAGTCGAATCGGGGGGGATGGCTACACCTTC,TRBV20-1,.,TRBJ1-2,.
CASSPGLAGGLGSYNEQFF,TGCGCCAGCAGCCCGGGACTAGCGGGAGGGTTGGGTTCCTACAATGAGCAGTTCTTC,TRBV5-1,once,TRBJ2-1,TRBD2
CASSSNSREIHTDEQYF,TGTGCCAGCAGCTCCAACTCGAGGGAGATACACACCGACGAGCAGTACTTC,TRBV7-9,.,TRBJ2-7,.
CASSEGRNSGANVLTF,TGTGCCAGCAGTGAGGGCAGGAACTCTGGGGCCAACGTCCTGACTTTC,TRBV2,.,TRBJ2-6,.
CSVATSGSSYEQYF,TGCAGCGTCGCGACTAGCGGGAGCTCCTACGAGCAGTACTTC,TRBV29-1,.,TRBJ2-7,TRBD2
CASSQGRQIQETQYF,TGTGCCAGCAGCCAAGGTCGACAGATCCAAGAGACCCAGTACTTC,TRBV4-2,.,TRBJ2-5,.
CASSPQGYYGYTF,TGTGCCAGCTCACCACAGGGGTACTATGGCTACACCTTC,TRBV18,.,TRBJ1-2,.
CASSFLAGEGYTF,TGTGCCAGCAGCTTTTTGGCAGGGGAAGGCTACACCTTC,TRBV5-6,.,TRBJ1-2,.
CASSLIPTGGLNSPLHF,TGTGCCAGCTCACTTATACCTACAGGGGGCTTGAATTCACCCCTCCACTTT,TRBV18,.,TRBJ1-6,TRBD1
CSASPWGDAQPQHF,TGCAGTGCTAGTCCTTGGGGGGATGCGCAGCCCCAGCATTTT,TRBV20-1,few,TRBJ1-5,.
CSASIAGVGEQYF,TGCAGTGCTAGTATAGCGGGAGTAGGGGAGCAGTACTTC,TRBV20-1,.,TRBJ2-7,TRBD2
CASSSFRGANEKLFF,TGTGCCAGCAGCTCCTTCCGGGGTGCTAATGAAAAACTGTTTTTT,TRBV2,.,TRBJ1-4,.
CAWVNTDTLSEAFF,TGTGCCTGGGTAAATACGGACACACTATCTGAAGCTTTCTTT,TRBV30,.,TRBJ1-1,.
CASSAPIRGSSGNTIYF,TGTGCCAGCAGTGCTCCGATAAGGGGGAGCTCTGGAAACACCATATATTTT,TRBV2,.,TRBJ1-3,.
CASSPGGTDTQYF,TGCGCCAGCAGCCCCGGGGGCACAGATACGCAGTATTTT,TRBV10-1,.,TRBJ2-3,.
CASSYAAERAHYEQYF,TGTGCCAGCAGTTACGCAGCGGAGCGGGCCCACTACGAGCAGTACTTC,TRBV6-2/TRBV6-3,.,TRBJ2-7,.
CASSLAGADTQYF,TGTGCCAGCAGCTTAGCGGGGGCAGATACGCAGTATTTT,TRBV11-2,.,TRBJ2-3,.
CASSEERRDTQYF,TGTGCCAGCAGTGAAGAGAGGAGGGATACGCAGTATTTT,TRBV6-1,.,TRBJ2-3,.
CASSKTGFAYEQYF,TGTGCCAGCAGCAAGACAGGGTTCGCCTACGAGCAGTACTTC,TRBV6-5,.,TRBJ2-7,TRBD1
CASSPSSGRFTGELFF,TGCGCCAGCAGCCCCTCTAGCGGGAGGTTCACCGGGGAGCTGTTTTTT,TRBV5-1,.,TRBJ2-2,TRBD2
CASSLSTGNYGYTF,TGTGCCAGCAGTTTATCGACAGGGAACTATGGCTACACCTTC,TRBV28,once,TRBJ1-2,TRBD1
CASSATQTGGISTEAFF,TGTGCCAGCAGCGCTACCCAAACAGGGGGCATTAGCACTGAAGCTTTCTTT,TRBV7-9,.,TRBJ1-1,TRBD1
CASSYLGQPTDTQYF,TGTGCCAGCAGTTACTTGGGACAGCCCACAGATACGCAGTATTTT,TRBV6-2/TRBV6-3,.,TRBJ2-3,TRBD1
CASSLVGLPEQYF,TGTGCCAGCAGCTTAGTCGGACTACCCGAGCAGTACTTC,TRBV7-2,.,TRBJ2-7,.
CASSIGGSGRNYGYTF,TGTGCCAGTAGTATTGGGGGGTCGGGCCGCAACTATGGCTACACCTTC,TRBV19,.,TRBJ1-2,.